This T cell receptor beta chain is drawn from a study of OX40 agonist ivuxolimab in advanced cancers. This CDR3 has 16 residues. Germline lookup yields CDR1 SGHDT and CDR2 YYEEEE. Trimming took 0 bases from V and 8 from J, leaving 20 bases between them. Method: immunoSEQ multiplex PCR; TCRdb's copy keeps in-frame clones and lacks some. Among under 50,000 clones, over 60% were seen once, and the ten largest hold roughly 7.3%. The J gene is TRBJ1-2, the V gene TRBV5-6; the D is unclear. The clonotype comes from an adult with an advanced solid tumor such as melanoma, head and neck, liver or kidney cancer. The sequenced sample was CD4+ or CD8+ T cells sorted from blood, obtained in a trial of the OX40 agonist ivuxolimab. The CDR3 loop is CASSLGAGTVVAGYTF. For the CDR3, the DNA is TGTGCCAGCAGCTTGGGGGCCGGTACAGTAGTAGCCGGCTACACCTTC.